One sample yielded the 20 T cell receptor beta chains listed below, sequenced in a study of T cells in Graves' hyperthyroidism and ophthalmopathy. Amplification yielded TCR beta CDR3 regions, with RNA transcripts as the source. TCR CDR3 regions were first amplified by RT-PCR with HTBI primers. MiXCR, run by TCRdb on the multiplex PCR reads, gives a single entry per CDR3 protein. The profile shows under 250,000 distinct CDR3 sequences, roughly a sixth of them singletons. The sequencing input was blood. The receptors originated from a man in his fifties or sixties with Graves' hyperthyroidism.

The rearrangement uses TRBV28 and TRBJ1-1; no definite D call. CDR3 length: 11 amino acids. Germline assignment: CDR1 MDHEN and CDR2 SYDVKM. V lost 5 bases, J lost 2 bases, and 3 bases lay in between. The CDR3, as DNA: TGTGCCAGCAGTCCTAACACTGAAGCTTTCTTT. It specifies CASSPNTEAFF.

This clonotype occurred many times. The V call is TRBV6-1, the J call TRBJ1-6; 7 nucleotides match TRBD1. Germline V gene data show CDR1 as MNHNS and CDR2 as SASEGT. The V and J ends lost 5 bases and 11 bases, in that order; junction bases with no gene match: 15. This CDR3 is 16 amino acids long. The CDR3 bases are TGTGCCAGCAGTACACAGGGGCCCCGATTGTCGACACCCCTCCACTTT. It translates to CASSTQGPRLSTPLHF.

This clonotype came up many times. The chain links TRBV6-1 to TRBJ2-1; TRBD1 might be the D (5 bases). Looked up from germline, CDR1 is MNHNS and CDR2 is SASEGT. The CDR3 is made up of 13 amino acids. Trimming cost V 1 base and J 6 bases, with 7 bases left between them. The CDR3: CASSEGQGNEQFF. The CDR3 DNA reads TGTGCCAGCAGTGAAGGCCAGGGCAATGAGCAGTTCTTC.

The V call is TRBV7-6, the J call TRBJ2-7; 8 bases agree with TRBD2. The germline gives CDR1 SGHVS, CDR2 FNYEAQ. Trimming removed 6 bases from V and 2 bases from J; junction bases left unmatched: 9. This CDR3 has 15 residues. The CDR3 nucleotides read TGTGCCAGCAGTCCCGGGGGGGGGGAGACCTACGAGCAGTACTTC. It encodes CASSPGGGETYEQYF.

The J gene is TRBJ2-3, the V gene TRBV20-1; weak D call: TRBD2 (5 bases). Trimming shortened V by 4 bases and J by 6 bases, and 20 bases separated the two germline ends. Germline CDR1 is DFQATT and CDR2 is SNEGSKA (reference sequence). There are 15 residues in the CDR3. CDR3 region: CSATSSSSQADTQYF. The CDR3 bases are TGCAGTGCTACTAGCAGCAGCTCCCAAGCGGATACGCAGTATTTT.

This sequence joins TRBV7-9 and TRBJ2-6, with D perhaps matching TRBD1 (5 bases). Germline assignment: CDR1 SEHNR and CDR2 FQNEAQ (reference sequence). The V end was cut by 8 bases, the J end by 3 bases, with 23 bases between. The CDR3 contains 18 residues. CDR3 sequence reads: CASAPRARARRGANVLTF. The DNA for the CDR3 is TGTGCCAGCGCGCCAAGGGCCAGGGCTAGGCGTGGGGCCAACGTCCTGACTTTC. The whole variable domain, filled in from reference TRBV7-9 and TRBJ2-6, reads DTGVSQNPRHKITKRGQNVTFRCDPISEHNRLYWYRQTLGQGPEFLTYFQNEAQLEKSRLLSDRFSAERPKGSFSTLEIQRTEQGDSAMYLCASAPRARARRGANVLTFGAGSRLTVL.

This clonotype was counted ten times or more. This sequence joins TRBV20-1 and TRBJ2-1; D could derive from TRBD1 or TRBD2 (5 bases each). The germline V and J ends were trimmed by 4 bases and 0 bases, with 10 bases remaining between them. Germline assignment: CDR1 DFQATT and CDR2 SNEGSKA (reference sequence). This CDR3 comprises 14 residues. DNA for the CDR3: TGCAGTGCTAACGCAGGGAGCTCCTACAATGAGCAGTTCTTC. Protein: CSANAGSSYNEQFF.

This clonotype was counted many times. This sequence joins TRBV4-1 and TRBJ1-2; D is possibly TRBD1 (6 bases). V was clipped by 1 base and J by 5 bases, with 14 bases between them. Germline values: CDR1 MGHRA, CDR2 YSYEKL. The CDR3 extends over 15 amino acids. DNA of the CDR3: TGCGCCAGCAGCCAAGTTGGGGGGGCCGGGTATGGCTACACCTTC. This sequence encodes CASSQVGGAGYGYTF.

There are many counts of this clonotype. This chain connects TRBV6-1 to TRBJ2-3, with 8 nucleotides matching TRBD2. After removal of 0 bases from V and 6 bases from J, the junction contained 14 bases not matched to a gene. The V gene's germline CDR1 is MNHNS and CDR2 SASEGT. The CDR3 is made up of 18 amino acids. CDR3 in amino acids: CASSEALRGAGGSDTQYF. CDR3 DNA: TGTGCCAGCAGTGAAGCCCTGAGGGGGGCGGGAGGCTCGGATACGCAGTATTTT.

CDR3 loop: CASRPLTGRGYEQYF. The CDR3 region has the DNA TGTGCCAGCAGACCCCTAACAGGGAGAGGTTACGAGCAGTACTTC. The J gene is TRBJ2-7, the V gene TRBV6-2 or TRBV6-3, with D possibly being TRBD1 (6 bases). V was pared by 6 bases and J by 4 bases, with 19 bases between. Germline CDR1 and CDR2: MNHEY and SVGEGT. This CDR3 region has 15 residues.

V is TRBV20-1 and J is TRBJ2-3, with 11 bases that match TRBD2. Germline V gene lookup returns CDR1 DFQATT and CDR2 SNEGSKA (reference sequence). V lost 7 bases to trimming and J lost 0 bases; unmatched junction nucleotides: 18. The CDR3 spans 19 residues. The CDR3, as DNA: TGCAGTGGGGAACCGGGACTAGCGGAGACAAATGGTAGCACAGATACGCAGTATTTT. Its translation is CSGEPGLAETNGSTDTQYF.

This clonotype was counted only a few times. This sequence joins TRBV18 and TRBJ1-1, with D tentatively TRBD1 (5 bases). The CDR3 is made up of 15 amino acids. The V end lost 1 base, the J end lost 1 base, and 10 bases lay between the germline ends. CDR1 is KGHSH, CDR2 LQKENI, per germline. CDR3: CASSPRQWGNTEAFF. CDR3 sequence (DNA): TGTGCCAGCTCACCACGACAGTGGGGGAACACTGAAGCTTTCTTT. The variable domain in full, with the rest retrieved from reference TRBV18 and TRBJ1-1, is NAGVMQNPRHLVRRRGQEARLRCSPMKGHSHVYWYRQLPEEGLKFMVYLQKENIIDESGMPKERFSAEFPKEGPSILRIQQVVRGDSAAYFCASSPRQWGNTEAFFGQGTRLTVV.

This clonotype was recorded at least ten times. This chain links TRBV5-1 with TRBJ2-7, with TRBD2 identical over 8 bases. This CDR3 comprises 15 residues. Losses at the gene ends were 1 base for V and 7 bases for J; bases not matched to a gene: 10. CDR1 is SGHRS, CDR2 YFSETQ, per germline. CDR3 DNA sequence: TGCGCCAGCAGCTTGAGTGGAGCGGGAGCGGGTGAGCAGTACTTC. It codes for CASSLSGAGAGEQYF.

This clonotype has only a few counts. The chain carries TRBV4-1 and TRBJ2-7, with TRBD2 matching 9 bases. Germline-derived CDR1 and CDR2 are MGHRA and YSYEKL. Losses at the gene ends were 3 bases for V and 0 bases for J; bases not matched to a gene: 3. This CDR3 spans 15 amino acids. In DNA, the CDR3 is TGCGCCAGCAGCCACGCGGGAGGGAGCTCCTACGAGCAGTACTTC. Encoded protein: CASSHAGGSSYEQYF.

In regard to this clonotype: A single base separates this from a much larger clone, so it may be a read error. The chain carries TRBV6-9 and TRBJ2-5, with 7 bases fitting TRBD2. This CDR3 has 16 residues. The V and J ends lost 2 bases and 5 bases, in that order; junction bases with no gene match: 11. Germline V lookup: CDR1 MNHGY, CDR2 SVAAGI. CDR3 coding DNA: TGTGCCAGCAGTTATGGGCCGGGACTATCAAAGGAGACCCAGTACTTC. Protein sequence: CASSYGPGLSKETQYF.

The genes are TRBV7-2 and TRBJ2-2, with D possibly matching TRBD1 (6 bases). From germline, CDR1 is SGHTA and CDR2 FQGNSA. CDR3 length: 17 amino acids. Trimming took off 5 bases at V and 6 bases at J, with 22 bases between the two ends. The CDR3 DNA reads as TGTGCCAGCAGCAAAGGGGGTTTGGAGAGTGGTTCCGGGGAGCTGTTTTTT. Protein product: CASSKGGLESGSGELFF.

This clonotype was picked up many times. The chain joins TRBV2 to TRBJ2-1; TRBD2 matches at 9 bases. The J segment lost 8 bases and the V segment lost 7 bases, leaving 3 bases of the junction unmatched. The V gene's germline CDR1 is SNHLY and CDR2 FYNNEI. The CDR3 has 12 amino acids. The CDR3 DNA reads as TGTGCCAGCACGTGGACTAGCGATGAGCAGTTCTTC. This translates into CASTWTSDEQFF.

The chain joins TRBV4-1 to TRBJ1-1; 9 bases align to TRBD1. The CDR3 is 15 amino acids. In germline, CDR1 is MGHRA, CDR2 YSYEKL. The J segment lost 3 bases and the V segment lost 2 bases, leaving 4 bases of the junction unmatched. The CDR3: CASSQTGQGYTEAFF. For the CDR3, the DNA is TGCGCCAGCAGCCAAACCGGACAGGGGTACACTGAAGCTTTCTTT.

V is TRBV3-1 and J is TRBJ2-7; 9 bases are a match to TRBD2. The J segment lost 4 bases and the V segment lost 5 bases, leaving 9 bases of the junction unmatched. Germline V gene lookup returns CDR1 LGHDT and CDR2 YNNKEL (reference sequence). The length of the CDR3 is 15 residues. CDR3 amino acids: CASSSTSGLGYEQYF. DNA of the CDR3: TGTGCCAGCAGCTCGACTAGCGGCCTTGGGTACGAGCAGTACTTC.

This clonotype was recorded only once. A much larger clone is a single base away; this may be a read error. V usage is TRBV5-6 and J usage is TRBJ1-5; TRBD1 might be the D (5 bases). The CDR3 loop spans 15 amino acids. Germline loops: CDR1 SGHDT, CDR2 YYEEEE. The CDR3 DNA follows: TGTGCCGGCAGCCCGGGATGGGGGATCAATCAGCCCCAGCATTTT. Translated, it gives CAGSPGWGINQPQHF.